This T cell receptor beta chain was sequenced during a study of patients and donors after allogeneic stem cell transplantation. Each CDR3 protein gets one entry after TCRdb re-called the RT-PCR reads with MiXCR. The sample lists some 880,000 distinct CDR3 sequences, about a sixth seen once, with around 6% in the top ten. The CDR3 runs 13 residues. Trimming took off 3 bases at V and 1 base at J, with 9 bases between the two ends. Looked up from germline, CDR1 is SQVTM and CDR2 is ANQGSEA. The source material was blood, either unsorted or a sorted T cell fraction (not recorded which). The J gene is TRBJ1-1, the V gene TRBV29-1, with D possibly matching TRBD1 (5 bases). The TCR originated in a human donor who was either an allogeneic HSCT recipient or a stem cell or donor lymphocyte infusion donor (not recorded which). It is not recorded whose cells these are; they may come from a transplant donor. DNA for the CDR3: TGCAGCGTTGAGCCGGGGACGAACACTGAAGCTTTCTTT. This translates into CSVEPGTNTEAFF. Complete variable domain (other parts from reference TRBV29-1 and TRBJ1-1): SAVISQKPSRDICQRGTSLTIQCQVDSQVTMMFWYRQQPGQSLTLIATANQGSEATYESGFVIDKFPISRPNLTFSTLTVSNMSPEDSSIYLCSVEPGTNTEAFFGQGTRLTVV.